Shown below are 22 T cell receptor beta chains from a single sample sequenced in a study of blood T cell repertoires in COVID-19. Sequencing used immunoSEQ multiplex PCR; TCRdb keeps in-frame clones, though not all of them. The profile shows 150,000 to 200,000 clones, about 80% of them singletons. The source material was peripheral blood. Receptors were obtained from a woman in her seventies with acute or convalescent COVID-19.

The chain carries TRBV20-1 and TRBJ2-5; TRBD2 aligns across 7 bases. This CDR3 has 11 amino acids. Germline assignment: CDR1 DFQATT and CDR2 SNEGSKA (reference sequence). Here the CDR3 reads CSLGREETQYF. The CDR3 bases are TGCAGCCTTGGGCGGGAGGAGACCCAGTACTTC.

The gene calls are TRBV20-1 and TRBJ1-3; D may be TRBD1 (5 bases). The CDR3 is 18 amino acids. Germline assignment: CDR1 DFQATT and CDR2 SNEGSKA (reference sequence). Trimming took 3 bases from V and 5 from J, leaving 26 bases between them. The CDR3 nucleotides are TGCAGTGCTAGTTTAGGACATTCTCCTGACTCTAGACGAAACACCATATATTTT. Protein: CSASLGHSPDSRRNTIYF.

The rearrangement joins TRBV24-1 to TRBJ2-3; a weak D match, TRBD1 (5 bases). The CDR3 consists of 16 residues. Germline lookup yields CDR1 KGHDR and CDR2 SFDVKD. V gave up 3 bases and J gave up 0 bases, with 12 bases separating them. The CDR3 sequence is CATSDVDRASTDTQYF. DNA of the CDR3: TGTGCCACCAGTGATGTCGACAGAGCTAGCACAGATACGCAGTATTTT.

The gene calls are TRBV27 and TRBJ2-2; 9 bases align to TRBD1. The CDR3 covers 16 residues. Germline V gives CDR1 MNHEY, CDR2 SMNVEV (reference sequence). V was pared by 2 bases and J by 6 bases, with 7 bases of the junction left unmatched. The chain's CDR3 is CASSLPTGGIAGELFF. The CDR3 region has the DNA TGTGCCAGCAGTTTACCCACAGGGGGCATAGCCGGGGAGCTGTTTTTT.

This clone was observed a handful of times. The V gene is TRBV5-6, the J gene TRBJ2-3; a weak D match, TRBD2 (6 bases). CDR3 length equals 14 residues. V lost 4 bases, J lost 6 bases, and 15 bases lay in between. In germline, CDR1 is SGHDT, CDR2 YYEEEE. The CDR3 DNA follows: TGTGCCAGCAGCGAGGGACTTCGGTGGGATACGCAGTATTTT. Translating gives CASSEGLRWDTQYF.

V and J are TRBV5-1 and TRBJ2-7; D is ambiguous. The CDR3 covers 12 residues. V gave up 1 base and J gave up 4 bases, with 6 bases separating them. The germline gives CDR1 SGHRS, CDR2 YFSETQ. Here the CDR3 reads CASSLSQYEQYF. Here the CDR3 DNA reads TGCGCCAGCAGCTTGAGTCAGTACGAGCAGTACTTC. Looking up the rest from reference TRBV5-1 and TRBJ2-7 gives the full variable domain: KAGVTQTPRYLIKTRGQQVTLSCSPISGHRSVSWYQQTPGQGLQFLFEYFSETQRNKGNFPGRFSGRQFSNSRSEMNVSTLELGDSALYLCASSLSQYEQYFGPGTRLTVT.

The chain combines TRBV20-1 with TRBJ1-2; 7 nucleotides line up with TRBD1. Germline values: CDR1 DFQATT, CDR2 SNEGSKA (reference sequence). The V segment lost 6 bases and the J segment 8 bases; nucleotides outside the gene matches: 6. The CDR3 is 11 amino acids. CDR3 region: CSALTGQGYTF. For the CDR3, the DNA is TGCAGTGCCTTGACAGGGCAGGGCTACACCTTC.

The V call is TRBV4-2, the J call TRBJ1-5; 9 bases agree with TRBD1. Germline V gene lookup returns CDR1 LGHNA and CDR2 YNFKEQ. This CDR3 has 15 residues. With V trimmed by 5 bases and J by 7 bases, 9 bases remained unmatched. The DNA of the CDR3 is TGTGCCAGCAGCTCCGGGACAGGGATAGGACAGCCCCAGCATTTT. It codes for CASSSGTGIGQPQHF.

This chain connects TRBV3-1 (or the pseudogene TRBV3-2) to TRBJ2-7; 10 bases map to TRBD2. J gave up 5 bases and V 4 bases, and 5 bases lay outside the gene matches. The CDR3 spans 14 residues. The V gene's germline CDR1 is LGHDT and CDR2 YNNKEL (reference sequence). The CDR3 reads CASSLRLAGDEQYF. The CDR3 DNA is TGTGCCAGCAGCCTCCGGCTAGCGGGAGACGAGCAGTACTTC.

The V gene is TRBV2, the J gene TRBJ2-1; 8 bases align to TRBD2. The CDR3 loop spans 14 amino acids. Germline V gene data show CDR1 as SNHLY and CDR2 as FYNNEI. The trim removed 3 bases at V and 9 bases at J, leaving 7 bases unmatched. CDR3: CASSDNLAGIEQFF. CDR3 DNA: TGTGCCAGCAGTGACAACCTAGCGGGCATTGAGCAGTTCTTC. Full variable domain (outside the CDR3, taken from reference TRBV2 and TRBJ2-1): EPEVTQTPSHQVTQMGQEVILRCVPISNHLYFYWYRQILGQKVEFLVSFYNNEISEKSEIFDDQFSVERPDGSNFTLKIRSTKLEDSAMYFCASSDNLAGIEQFFGPGTRLTVL.

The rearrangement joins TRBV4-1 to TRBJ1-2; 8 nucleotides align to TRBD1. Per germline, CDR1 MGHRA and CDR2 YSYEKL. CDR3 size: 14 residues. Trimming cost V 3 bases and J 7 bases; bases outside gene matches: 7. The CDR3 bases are TGCGCCAGCAGCCAGGGACAGGCACTCGGTGGCTACACCTTC. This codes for CASSQGQALGGYTF.

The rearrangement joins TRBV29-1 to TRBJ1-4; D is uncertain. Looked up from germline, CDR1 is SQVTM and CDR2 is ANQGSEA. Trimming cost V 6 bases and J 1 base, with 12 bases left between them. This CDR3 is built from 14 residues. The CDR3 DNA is TGCAGCGTCTTCGGCGGACTAACTAATGAAAAACTGTTTTTT. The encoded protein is CSVFGGLTNEKLFF. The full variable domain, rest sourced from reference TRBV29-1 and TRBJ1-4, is SAVISQKPSRDICQRGTSLTIQCQVDSQVTMMFWYRQQPGQSLTLIATANQGSEATYESGFVIDKFPISRPNLTFSTLTVSNMSPEDSSIYLCSVFGGLTNEKLFFGSGTQLSVL.

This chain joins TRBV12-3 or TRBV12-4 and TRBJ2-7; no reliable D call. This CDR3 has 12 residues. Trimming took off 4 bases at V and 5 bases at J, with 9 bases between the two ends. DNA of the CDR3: TGTGCCAGCAGTTCATACCTAGACGAGCAGTACTTC. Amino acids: CASSSYLDEQYF.

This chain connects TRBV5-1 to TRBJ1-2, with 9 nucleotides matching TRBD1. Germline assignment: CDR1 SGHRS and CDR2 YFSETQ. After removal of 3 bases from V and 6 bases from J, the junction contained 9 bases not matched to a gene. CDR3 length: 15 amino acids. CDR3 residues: CASSSWYRGQDGYTF. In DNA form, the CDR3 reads TGCGCCAGCAGCTCGTGGTACAGGGGGCAGGATGGCTACACCTTC.

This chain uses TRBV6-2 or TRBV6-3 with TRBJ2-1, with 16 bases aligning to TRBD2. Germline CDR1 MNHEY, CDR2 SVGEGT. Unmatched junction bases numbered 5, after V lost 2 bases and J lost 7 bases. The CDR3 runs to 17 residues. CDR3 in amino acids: CASSYLGLAGGHNEQFF. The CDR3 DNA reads TGTGCCAGCAGTTACCTGGGACTAGCGGGAGGGCATAATGAGCAGTTCTTC.

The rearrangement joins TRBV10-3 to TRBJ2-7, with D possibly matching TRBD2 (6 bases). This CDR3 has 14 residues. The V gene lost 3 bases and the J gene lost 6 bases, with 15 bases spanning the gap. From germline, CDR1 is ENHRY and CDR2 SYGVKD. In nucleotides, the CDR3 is TGTGCCATCAGTGATTTACTAGAGGAGGGCGAGCAGTACTTC. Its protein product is CAISDLLEEGEQYF.

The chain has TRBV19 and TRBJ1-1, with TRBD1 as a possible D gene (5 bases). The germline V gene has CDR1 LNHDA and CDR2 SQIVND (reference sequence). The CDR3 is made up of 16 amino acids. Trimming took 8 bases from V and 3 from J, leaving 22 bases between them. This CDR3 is CASRILTDGRDTEAFF. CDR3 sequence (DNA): TGTGCCAGTCGAATATTGACAGACGGGAGGGACACTGAAGCTTTCTTT.

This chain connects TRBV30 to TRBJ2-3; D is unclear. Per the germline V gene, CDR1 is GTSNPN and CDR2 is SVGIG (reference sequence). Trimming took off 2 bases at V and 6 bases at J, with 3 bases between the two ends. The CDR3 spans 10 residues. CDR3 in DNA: TGTGCCTGGAGTCAGGATACGCAGTATTTT. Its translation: CAWSQDTQYF.

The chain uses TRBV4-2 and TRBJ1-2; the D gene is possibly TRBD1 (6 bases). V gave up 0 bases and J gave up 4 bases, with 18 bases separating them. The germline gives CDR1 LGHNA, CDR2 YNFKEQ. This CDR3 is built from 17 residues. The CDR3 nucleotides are TGTGCCAGCAGCCAAGAGGATAACCCAACAGGGCTCTATGGCTACACCTTC. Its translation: CASSQEDNPTGLYGYTF.

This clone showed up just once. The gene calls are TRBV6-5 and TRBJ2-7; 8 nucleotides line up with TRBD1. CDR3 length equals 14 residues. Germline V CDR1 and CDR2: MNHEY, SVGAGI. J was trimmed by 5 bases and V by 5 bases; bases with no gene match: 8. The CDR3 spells CASSLRTGRHEQYF. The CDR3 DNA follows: TGTGCCAGCAGTCTTCGGACAGGGCGACACGAGCAGTACTTC.

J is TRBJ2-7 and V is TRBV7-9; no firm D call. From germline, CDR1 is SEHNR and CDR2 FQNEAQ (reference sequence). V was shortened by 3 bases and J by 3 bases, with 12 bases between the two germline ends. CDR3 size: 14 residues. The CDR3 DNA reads TGTGCCAGCAGCTTCCTCGCTAGTTTCTACGAGCAGTACTTC. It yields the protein CASSFLASFYEQYF. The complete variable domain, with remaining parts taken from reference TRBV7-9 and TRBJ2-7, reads DTGVSQNPRHKITKRGQNVTFRCDPISEHNRLYWYRQTLGQGPEFLTYFQNEAQLEKSRLLSDRFSAERPKGSFSTLEIQRTEQGDSAMYLCASSFLASFYEQYFGPGTRLTVT.

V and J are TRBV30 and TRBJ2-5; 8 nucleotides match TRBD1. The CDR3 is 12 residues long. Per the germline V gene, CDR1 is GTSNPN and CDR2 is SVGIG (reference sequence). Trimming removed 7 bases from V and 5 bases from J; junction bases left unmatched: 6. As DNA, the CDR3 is TGTGCCTTCGGACAGGGTGAGGAGACCCAGTACTTC. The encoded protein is CAFGQGEETQYF.